This paragraph reports one T cell receptor beta chain. Antigen: not known. The entry originates in a study of shared clonotypes between healthy human individuals. Overall study findings and caveats: In having few donors, the study represented limited genetic and exposure-history diversity.

Donors comprised healthy HIV-negative adults lacking recent acute infections or vaccinations. V was clipped by 4 bases and J by 8 bases; unmatched bases: 8. Germline V gene lookup returns CDR1 SGHAT and CDR2 FQNNGV. The CDR3 contains 14 residues. Each subset's genomic DNA was shared equally among a number of immunoSEQ plates. The method was immunoSEQ multiplex PCR; TCRdb's version includes in-frame clones alone and lacks a portion of them. Of some 1,400,000 clones in the sample, over 95% were seen once. The chain carries TRBV11-2 and TRBJ1-1, with 9 bases lining up with TRBD1. The source of this sequence is a man younger than 45 in good health. Material for sequencing was naive CD4+ T cells sorted from blood. As to subset: CD45RA+ positively selected. CDR3 nucleotides: TGTGCCAGCAGCTGGGGACAGGGCGTTCTGGAAGCTTTCTTT. The encoded protein is CASSWGQGVLEAFF. Full variable domain (missing parts from reference TRBV11-2 and TRBJ1-1): EAGVAQSPRYKIIEKRQSVAFWCNPISGHATLYWYQQILGQGPKLLIQFQNNGVVDDSQLPKDRFSAERLKGVDSTLKIQPAKLEDSAVYLCASSWGQGVLEAFFGQGTRLTVV.